Each of the 2 T cell receptor beta chains below was sequenced from the same sample in a study of shared clonotypes between healthy human individuals (TCRdb year 2020). The receptor library was made with the immunoSEQ multiplex PCR assay. TCRdb took over this immuneACCESS table, retaining in-frame rearrangements with V and J assigned. Such tables are incomplete; in checked studies, under half of the missing clones stem from an unresolved V gene, and the remainder is unexplained. This sample has around 1.6 million clones in its table, and approximately 98% of those were observed once. The top ten hold about 0.45% of the sample. Sequencing was performed on naive CD4+ T cells sorted from blood. This sample's cell subset or site label indicates: CD45RA+ positively selected. The receptors were sampled from a man aged 30-40 years in good health.

The chain is built from TRBV6-1 and TRBJ1-2; a weak D match, TRBD1 (5 bases). V was shortened by 11 bases and J by 4 bases, with 17 bases between the two germline ends. CDR1 is MNHNS, CDR2 SASEGT, per germline. CDR3 length equals 13 residues. The CDR3 DNA is TGTGCCGGATCCGGGTGGGGGATCTATGGCTACACCTTC. This codes for CAGSGWGIYGYTF.

This clone was picked up a small number of times. The sample holds other DNA sequences that translate to the same CDR3. V usage is TRBV29-1 and J usage is TRBJ1-3, with 9 bases matching TRBD1. CDR1 and CDR2 from the germline V gene are SQVTM and ANQGSEA. This CDR3 region has 13 residues. J lost 0 bases, V lost 6 bases, and 0 bases had no gene match. The CDR3 protein is CSVGQGSGNTIYF. The CDR3 DNA is TGCAGCGTGGGACAGGGCTCTGGAAACACCATATATTTT.